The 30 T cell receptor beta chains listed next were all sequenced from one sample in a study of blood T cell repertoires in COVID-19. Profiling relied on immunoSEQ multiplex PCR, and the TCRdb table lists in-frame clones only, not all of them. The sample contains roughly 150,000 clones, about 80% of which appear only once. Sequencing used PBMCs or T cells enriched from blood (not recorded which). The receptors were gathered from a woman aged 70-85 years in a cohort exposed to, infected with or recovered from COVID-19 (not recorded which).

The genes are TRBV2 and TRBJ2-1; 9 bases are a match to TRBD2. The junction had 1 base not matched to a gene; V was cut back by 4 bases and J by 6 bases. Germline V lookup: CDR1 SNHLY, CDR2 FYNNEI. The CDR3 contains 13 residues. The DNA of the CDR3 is TGTGCCAGCAGTGGGACTAGCGTCAATGAGCAGTTCTTC. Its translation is CASSGTSVNEQFF.

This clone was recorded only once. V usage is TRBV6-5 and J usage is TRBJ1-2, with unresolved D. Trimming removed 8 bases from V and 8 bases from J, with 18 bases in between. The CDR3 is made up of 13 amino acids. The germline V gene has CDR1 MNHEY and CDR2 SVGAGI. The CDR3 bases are TGTGCCAGCTATTATCTTTCCCCCCAGGGCTACACCTTC. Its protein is CASYYLSPQGYTF.

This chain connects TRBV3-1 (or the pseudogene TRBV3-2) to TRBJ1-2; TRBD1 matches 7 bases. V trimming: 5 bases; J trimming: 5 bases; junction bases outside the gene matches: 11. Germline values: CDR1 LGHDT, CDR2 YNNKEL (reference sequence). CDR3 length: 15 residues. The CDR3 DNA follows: TGTGCCAGCAGCAAAGGGACAGATTTTCATTATGGCTACACCTTC. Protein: CASSKGTDFHYGYTF.

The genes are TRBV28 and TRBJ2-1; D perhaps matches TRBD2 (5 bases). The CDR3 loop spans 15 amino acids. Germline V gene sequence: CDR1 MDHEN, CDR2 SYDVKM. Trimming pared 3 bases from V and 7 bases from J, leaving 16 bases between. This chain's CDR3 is CASSFLEGVKNEQFF. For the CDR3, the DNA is TGTGCCAGCAGTTTTCTAGAGGGTGTAAAAAATGAGCAGTTCTTC.

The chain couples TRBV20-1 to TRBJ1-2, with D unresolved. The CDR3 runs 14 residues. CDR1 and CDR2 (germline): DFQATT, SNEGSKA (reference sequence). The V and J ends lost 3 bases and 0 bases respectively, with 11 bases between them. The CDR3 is CSASTRSANYGYTF. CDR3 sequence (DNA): TGCAGTGCTAGTACCAGATCAGCTAACTATGGCTACACCTTC.

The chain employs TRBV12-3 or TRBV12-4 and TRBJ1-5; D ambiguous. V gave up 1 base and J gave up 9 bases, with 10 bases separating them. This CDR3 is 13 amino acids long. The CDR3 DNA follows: TGTGCCAGCAGTTTAGTGGAGGGTGGGCCCCAGCATTTT. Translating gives CASSLVEGGPQHF.

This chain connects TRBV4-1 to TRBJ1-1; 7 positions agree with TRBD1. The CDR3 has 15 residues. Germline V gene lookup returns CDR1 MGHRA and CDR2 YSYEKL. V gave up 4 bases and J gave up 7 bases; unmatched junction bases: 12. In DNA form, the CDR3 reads TGCGCCAGCAGCCGCTACACTGGGACAGCGCGTGAAGCTTTCTTT. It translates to CASSRYTGTAREAFF.

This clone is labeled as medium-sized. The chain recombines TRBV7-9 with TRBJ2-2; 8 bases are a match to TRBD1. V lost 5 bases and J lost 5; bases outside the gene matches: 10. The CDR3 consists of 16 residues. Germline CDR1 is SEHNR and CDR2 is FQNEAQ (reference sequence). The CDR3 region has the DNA TGTGCCAGCAGCCAAGGTTGGACAGGGCGTACCGGGGAGCTGTTTTTT. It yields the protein CASSQGWTGRTGELFF.

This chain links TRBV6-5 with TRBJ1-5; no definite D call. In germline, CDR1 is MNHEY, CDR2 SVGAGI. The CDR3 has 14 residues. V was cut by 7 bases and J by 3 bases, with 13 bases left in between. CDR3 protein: CASIDGVDNQPQHF. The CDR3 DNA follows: TGTGCCAGCATCGACGGAGTAGACAATCAGCCCCAGCATTTT.

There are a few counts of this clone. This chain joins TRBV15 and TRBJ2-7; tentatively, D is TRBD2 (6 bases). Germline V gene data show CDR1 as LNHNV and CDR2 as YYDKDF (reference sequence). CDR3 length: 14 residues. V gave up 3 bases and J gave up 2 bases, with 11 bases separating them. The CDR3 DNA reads TGTGCCACCAGCAGGGGGGGATCAACCTACGAGCAGTACTTC. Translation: CATSRGGSTYEQYF.

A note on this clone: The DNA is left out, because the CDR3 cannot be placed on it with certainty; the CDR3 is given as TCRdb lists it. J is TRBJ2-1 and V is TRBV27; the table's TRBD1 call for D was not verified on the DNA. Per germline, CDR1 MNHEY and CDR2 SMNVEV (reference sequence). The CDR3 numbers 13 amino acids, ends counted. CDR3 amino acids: CASSLFGTGAAFF.

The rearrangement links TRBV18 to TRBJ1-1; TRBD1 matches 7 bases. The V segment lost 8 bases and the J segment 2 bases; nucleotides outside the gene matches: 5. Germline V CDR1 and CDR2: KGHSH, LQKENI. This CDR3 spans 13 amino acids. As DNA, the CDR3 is TGTGCCAGCAGCGGACAGGTTAACACTGAAGCTTTCTTT. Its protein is CASSGQVNTEAFF.

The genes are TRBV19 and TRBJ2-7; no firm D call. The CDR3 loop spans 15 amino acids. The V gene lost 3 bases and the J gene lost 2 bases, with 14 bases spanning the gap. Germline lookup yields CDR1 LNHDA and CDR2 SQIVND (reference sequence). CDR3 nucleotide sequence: TGTGCCAGTAGTATCCGATTTGACTTGACCTACGAGCAGTACTTC. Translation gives CASSIRFDLTYEQYF.

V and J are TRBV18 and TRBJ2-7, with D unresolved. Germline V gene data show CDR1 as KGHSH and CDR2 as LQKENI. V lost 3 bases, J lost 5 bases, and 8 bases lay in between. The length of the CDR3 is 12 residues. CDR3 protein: CASSPTGHEQYF. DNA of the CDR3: TGTGCCAGCTCACCTACGGGTCACGAGCAGTACTTC.

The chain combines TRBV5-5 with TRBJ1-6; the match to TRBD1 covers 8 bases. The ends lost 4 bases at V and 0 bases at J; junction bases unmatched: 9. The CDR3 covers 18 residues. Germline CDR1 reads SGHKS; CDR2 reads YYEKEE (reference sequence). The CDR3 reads CASSPGQGVSSYNSPLHF. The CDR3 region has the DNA TGTGCCAGCAGCCCCGGACAGGGCGTCAGCTCCTATAATTCACCCCTCCACTTT.

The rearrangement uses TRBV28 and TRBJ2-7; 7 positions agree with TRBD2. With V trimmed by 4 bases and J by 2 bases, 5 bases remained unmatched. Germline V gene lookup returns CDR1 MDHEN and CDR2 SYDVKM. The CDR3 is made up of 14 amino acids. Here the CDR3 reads CASSSSGTTYEQYF. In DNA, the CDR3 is TGTGCCAGCAGTTCCTCCGGGACTACCTACGAGCAGTACTTC.

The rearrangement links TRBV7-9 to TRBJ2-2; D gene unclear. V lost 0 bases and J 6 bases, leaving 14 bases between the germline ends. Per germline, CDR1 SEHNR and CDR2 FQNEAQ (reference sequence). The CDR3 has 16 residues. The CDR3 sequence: CASSLAFTGFAGELFF. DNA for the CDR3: TGTGCCAGCAGCTTAGCGTTTACGGGTTTTGCCGGGGAGCTGTTTTTT.

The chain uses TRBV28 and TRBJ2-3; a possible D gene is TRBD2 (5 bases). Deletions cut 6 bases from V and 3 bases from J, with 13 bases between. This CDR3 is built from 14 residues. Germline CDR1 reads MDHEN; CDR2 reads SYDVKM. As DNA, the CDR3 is TGTGCCAGCAGGAGTGGGAGTAGGACAGATACGCAGTATTTT. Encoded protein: CASRSGSRTDTQYF. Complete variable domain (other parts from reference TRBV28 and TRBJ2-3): DVKVTQSSRYLVKRTGEKVFLECVQDMDHENMFWYRQDPGLGLRLIYFSYDVKMKEKGDIPEGYSVSREKKERFSLILESASTNQTSMYLCASRSGSRTDTQYFGPGTRLTVL.

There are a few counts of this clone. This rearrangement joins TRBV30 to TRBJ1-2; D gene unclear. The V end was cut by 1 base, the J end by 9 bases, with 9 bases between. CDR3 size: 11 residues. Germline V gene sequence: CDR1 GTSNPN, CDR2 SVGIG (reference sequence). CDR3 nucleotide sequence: TGTGCCTGGAGTGACCGAGGGAGCTACACCTTC. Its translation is CAWSDRGSYTF.

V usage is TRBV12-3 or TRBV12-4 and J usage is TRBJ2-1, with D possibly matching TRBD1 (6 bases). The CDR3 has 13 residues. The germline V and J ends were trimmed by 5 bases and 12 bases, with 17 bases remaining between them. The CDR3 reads CASSATGQRAQFF. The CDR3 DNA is TGTGCCAGCAGTGCTACGGGACAACGGGCGCAGTTCTTC.

Written as DNA, the CDR3 is TGCGCCAGCAGTGAGTCGGTTGGGCTAGCCTCCTACAATGAGCAGTTCTTC. Translation: CASSESVGLASYNEQFF. The genes are TRBV10-1 and TRBJ2-1, with D possibly being TRBD2 (5 bases). Trimming removed 0 bases from V and 0 bases from J, with 12 bases in between. CDR3 length equals 17 residues. Germline loops: CDR1 WNHNN, CDR2 SYGVQD (reference sequence).

CDR3 sequence reads: CASTELAGDLAEQFF. DNA of the CDR3: TGTGCCAGCACCGAACTAGCGGGAGATCTCGCTGAGCAGTTCTTC. The chain is built from TRBV21-1 and TRBJ2-1; no DNA check was done on the table's D call, TRBD2. TRBV21-1 is annotated as a pseudogene. This CDR3 spans 15 amino acids.

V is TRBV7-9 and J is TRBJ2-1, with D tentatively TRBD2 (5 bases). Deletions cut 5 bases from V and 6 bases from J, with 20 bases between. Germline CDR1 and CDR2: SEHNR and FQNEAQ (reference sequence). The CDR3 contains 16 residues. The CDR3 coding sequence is TGTGCCAGCAGCCGTTCCGGACGGAGGCCTATCAATGAGCAGTTCTTC. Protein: CASSRSGRRPINEQFF.

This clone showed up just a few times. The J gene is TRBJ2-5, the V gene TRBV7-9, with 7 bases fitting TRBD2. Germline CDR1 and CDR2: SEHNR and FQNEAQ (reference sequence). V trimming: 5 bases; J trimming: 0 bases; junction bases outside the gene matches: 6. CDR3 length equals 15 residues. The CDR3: CASSRGTTYQETQYF. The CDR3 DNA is TGTGCCAGCAGCCGCGGGACTACGTACCAAGAGACCCAGTACTTC.

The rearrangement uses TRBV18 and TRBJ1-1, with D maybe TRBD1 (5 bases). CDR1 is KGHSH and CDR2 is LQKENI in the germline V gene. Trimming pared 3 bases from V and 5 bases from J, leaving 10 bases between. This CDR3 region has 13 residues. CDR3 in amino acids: CASSPPTATEAFF. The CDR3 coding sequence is TGTGCCAGCTCACCCCCGACAGCTACTGAAGCTTTCTTT. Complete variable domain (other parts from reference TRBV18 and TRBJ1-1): NAGVMQNPRHLVRRRGQEARLRCSPMKGHSHVYWYRQLPEEGLKFMVYLQKENIIDESGMPKERFSAEFPKEGPSILRIQQVVRGDSAAYFCASSPPTATEAFFGQGTRLTVV.

Written as DNA, the CDR3 is TGTGCCAGCAGTCCTTACAATTTAGATACGCAGTATTTT. Encoded protein: CASSPYNLDTQYF. The chain is built from TRBV12-3 or TRBV12-4 and TRBJ2-3, with D uncertain. The CDR3 runs to 13 residues. V was cut by 5 bases and J by 5 bases, with 11 bases left in between.

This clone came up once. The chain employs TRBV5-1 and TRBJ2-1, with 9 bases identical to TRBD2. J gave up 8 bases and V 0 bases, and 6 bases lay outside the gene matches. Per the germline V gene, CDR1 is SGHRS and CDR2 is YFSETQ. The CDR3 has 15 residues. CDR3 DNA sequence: TGCGCCAGCAGCTTGGGTGGCGGGAGGGTGGATGAGCAGTTCTTC. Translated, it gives CASSLGGGRVDEQFF.

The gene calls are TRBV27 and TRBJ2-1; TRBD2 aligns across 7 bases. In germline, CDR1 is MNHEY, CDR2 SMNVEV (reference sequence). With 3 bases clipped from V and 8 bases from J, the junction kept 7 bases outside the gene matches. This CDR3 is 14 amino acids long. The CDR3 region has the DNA TGTGCCAGCAGTTTGGGAGGGCCTAGCGATGAGCAGTTCTTC. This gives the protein CASSLGGPSDEQFF.

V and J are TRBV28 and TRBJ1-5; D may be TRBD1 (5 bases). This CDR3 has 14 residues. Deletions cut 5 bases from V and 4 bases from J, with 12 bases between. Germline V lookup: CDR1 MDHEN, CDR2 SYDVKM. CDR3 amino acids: CASSQRGINQPQHF. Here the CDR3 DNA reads TGTGCCAGCAGTCAAAGGGGAATTAATCAGCCCCAGCATTTT.

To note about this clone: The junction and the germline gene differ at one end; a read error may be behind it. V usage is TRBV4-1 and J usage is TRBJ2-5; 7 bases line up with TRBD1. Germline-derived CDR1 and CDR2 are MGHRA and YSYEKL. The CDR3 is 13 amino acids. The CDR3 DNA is TGCGCCAGCAGCCAAGATGGGCAGGGGGTATTTAACTTC. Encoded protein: CASSQDGQGVFNF.